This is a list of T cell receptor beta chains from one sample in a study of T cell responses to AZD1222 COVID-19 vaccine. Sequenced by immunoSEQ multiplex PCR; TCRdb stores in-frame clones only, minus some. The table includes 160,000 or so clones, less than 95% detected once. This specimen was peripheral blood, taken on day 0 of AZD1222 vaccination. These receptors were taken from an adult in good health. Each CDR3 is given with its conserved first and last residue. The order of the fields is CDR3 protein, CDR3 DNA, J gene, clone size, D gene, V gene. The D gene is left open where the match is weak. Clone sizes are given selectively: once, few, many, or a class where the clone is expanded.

CDR3 protein: CASSFGATRHYEQYF; CDR3 DNA: TGTGCCAGCAGCTTTGGGGCTACCCGCCACTACGAGCAGTACTTC; J gene: TRBJ2-7; clone size: -; D gene: -; V gene: TRBV5-4
CDR3 protein: CASSSPVIPYEQYF; CDR3 DNA: TGTGCCAGCAGCTCCCCCGTTATCCCCTACGAGCAGTACTTC; J gene: TRBJ2-7; clone size: -; D gene: -; V gene: TRBV5-4
CDR3 protein: CATSDHKTGPHEKLFF; CDR3 DNA: TGTGCCACCAGTGATCACAAGACAGGGCCTCATGAAAAACTGTTTTTT; J gene: TRBJ1-4; clone size: -; D gene: TRBD1; V gene: TRBV24-1
CDR3 protein: CSVGVTRQALYEQYF; CDR3 DNA: TGCAGCGTTGGAGTGACCCGCCAGGCTCTCTACGAGCAGTACTTC; J gene: TRBJ2-7; clone size: -; D gene: -; V gene: TRBV29-1
CDR3 protein: CASSWSTGQETQYF; CDR3 DNA: TGTGCCAGCAGTTGGAGTACAGGACAAGAGACCCAGTACTTC; J gene: TRBJ2-5; clone size: -; D gene: -; V gene: TRBV27
CDR3 protein: CASSSKRPVRTEAFF; CDR3 DNA: TGTGCCAGCAGCTCCAAGCGCCCGGTTAGAACTGAAGCTTTCTTT; J gene: TRBJ1-1; clone size: -; D gene: -; V gene: TRBV7-9
CDR3 protein: CASSQIPPLGELNSPLHF; CDR3 DNA: TGCGCCAGCAGCCAGATACCCCCCCTTGGGGAACTTAATTCACCCCTCCACTTT; J gene: TRBJ1-6; clone size: -; D gene: -; V gene: TRBV4-1
CDR3 protein: CASSYGTGEPGELFF; CDR3 DNA: TGTGCCAGCAGTTACGGGACAGGGGAGCCCGGGGAGCTGTTTTTT; J gene: TRBJ2-2; clone size: few; D gene: TRBD1; V gene: TRBV28
CDR3 protein: CASSLVAFSEQVTYEQYF; CDR3 DNA: TGTGCCAGCAGCTTAGTTGCGTTTTCAGAACAGGTTACCTACGAGCAGTACTTC; J gene: TRBJ2-7; clone size: once; D gene: -; V gene: TRBV11-2
CDR3 protein: CASRQTNYGYTF; CDR3 DNA: TGTGCCAGCAGGCAGACTAACTATGGCTACACCTTC; J gene: TRBJ1-2; clone size: -; D gene: -; V gene: TRBV6-5
CDR3 protein: CASSHLDRVAFF; CDR3 DNA: TGTGCCAGCAGCCACCTCGACAGAGTAGCTTTCTTT; J gene: TRBJ1-1; clone size: -; D gene: -; V gene: TRBV3-1/TRBV3-2
CDR3 protein: CASSYLGTGGEAFF; CDR3 DNA: TGTGCCAGCAGTTACCTAGGGACAGGGGGTGAAGCTTTCTTT; J gene: TRBJ1-1; clone size: -; D gene: TRBD1; V gene: TRBV6-5
CDR3 protein: CASTTADNEKLFF; CDR3 DNA: TGTGCCAGCACGACAGCCGATAATGAAAAACTGTTTTTT; J gene: TRBJ1-4; clone size: -; D gene: -; V gene: TRBV7-8
CDR3 protein: CASTKTGGTEAFF; CDR3 DNA: TGCGCCAGCACGAAGACAGGGGGGACTGAAGCTTTCTTT; J gene: TRBJ1-1; clone size: -; D gene: TRBD1; V gene: TRBV5-1
CDR3 protein: CASSEKKVRGRNGYTF; CDR3 DNA: TGTGCCAGCAGTGAGAAAAAGGTCAGAGGGAGGAATGGCTACACCTTC; J gene: TRBJ1-2; clone size: -; D gene: -; V gene: TRBV2
CDR3 protein: CASSVEGRYTDTQYF; CDR3 DNA: TGTGCCAGCAGCGTAGAGGGACGGTACACAGATACGCAGTATTTT; J gene: TRBJ2-3; clone size: -; D gene: -; V gene: TRBV9
CDR3 protein: CASSIRYEQYF; CDR3 DNA: TGTGCCAGTAGTATTCGTTACGAGCAGTACTTC; J gene: TRBJ2-7; clone size: -; D gene: -; V gene: TRBV19
CDR3 protein: CASSSTGRIGNTIYF; CDR3 DNA: TGTGCCAGCAGTTCGACAGGGCGTATTGGAAACACCATATATTTT; J gene: TRBJ1-3; clone size: -; D gene: TRBD1; V gene: TRBV6-5
CDR3 protein: CAWSVGGADYGYTF; CDR3 DNA: TGTGCCTGGAGTGTAGGGGGCGCGGACTATGGCTACACCTTC; J gene: TRBJ1-2; clone size: -; D gene: TRBD1; V gene: TRBV30
CDR3 protein: CASSLTGGTRNEQFF; CDR3 DNA: TGTGCCAGCAGTTTGACAGGGGGTACGAGGAATGAGCAGTTCTTC; J gene: TRBJ2-1; clone size: -; D gene: TRBD1; V gene: TRBV28
CDR3 protein: CASSQEAGNEQFF; CDR3 DNA: TGTGCCAGCAGCCAAGAGGCGGGCAATGAGCAGTTCTTC; J gene: TRBJ2-1; clone size: -; D gene: -; V gene: TRBV11-1
CDR3 protein: CASSTWTSAKNIQYF; CDR3 DNA: TGCGCCAGCAGCACTTGGACTTCCGCCAAAAACATTCAGTACTTC; J gene: TRBJ2-4; clone size: -; D gene: -; V gene: TRBV4-1
CDR3 protein: CASSFLGNQPQHF; CDR3 DNA: TGTGCCAGCAGTTTTTTGGGTAATCAGCCCCAGCATTTT; J gene: TRBJ1-5; clone size: -; D gene: -; V gene: TRBV28
CDR3 protein: CASSYQHISSNQPQHF; CDR3 DNA: TGTGCCAGCAGCTACCAACACATTTCTAGCAATCAGCCCCAGCATTTT; J gene: TRBJ1-5; clone size: -; D gene: -; V gene: TRBV11-2